This T cell receptor (beta chain) was recovered during a study of cytomegalovirus exposure and HLA in healthy donors. Trimming removed 1 base at V and 7 bases at J, with 6 bases between. This CDR3 spans 13 amino acids. Germline V gives CDR1 SGDLS, CDR2 YYNGEE. The PCR employed 60 Vbeta primers together with 13 Jbeta primers. TCRdb keeps only in-frame clones here, not all; method: immunoSEQ multiplex PCR. The table has over 100,000 clones, around nine tenths seen once. The chain links TRBV9 to TRBJ1-6; the D is unclear. Sequenced input: PBMCs. The sequence was obtained from a woman aged 25 to 39 in good health and CMV-seronegative. CDR3 loop: CASSVKSNSPLHF. CDR3 DNA sequence: TGTGCCAGCAGCGTAAAGAGCAATTCACCCCTCCACTTT.